These T cell receptor beta chains were read from a single sample in a study of CD8 T cells in Susac syndrome. Each CDR3 protein gets one entry after TCRdb re-called the immunoSEQ multiplex PCR reads with MiXCR. The repertoire has around 280,000 distinct CDR3 sequences, 90% to 95% of them found once; the top ten carry 0.06% to 0.075%. Material: CD4+ T cells from PBMCs. The receptors stem from a human donor with multiple sclerosis. Both conserved end residues are part of each CDR3. D genes are given only for firm matches. Size is omitted from some rows. Given values are once, few, many or a class for expanded clones.

>-|14|-|TRBJ2-2|TRBV7-2
TGTGCCAGCACCCCCAGGTCGAACACCGGGGAGCTGTTTTTT
CASTPRSNTGELFF
>-|13|-|TRBJ1-1|TRBV6-5
TGTGCCAGCAGTTACTATACAAACACTGAAGCTTTCTTT
CASSYYTNTEAFF
>-|15|-|TRBJ1-6|TRBV6-5
TGTGCCAGCAGTTACTCTGGCAGGGCAGGCTCACCCCTCCACTTT
CASSYSGRAGSPLHF
>-|14|-|TRBJ1-1|TRBV19
TGTGCCAGTAGTTTCGCGGGGAAAGGGACTGAAGCTTTCTTT
CASSFAGKGTEAFF
>-|16|-|TRBJ2-1|TRBV11-2
TGTGCCAGCAGAGGACCGGGGCCCAGGCGAAACAATGAGCAGTTCTTC
CASRGPGPRRNNEQFF
>-|17|-|TRBJ1-1|TRBV14
TGTGCCAGCAGCCAAGAGGGCCGGGGGACCCTACACGCTGAAGCTTTCTTT
CASSQEGRGTLHAEAFF
>-|14|-|TRBJ2-1|TRBV5-1
TGCGCCAGCAGCTTGGGTGGGTTAGTGAATGAGCAGTTCTTC
CASSLGGLVNEQFF
>-|13|TRBD1|TRBJ1-1|TRBV29-1
TGCAGCGTTGGGGGGACAGGGTTGACTGAAGCTTTCTTT
CSVGGTGLTEAFF
>-|14|TRBD1|TRBJ1-3|TRBV4-2
TGTGCCAGCAGCGACGACAGGGTTGGAAACACCATATATTTT
CASSDDRVGNTIYF
>-|17|TRBD1|TRBJ1-1|TRBV27
TGTGCCAGCGCAGGGGCACAGGGGGCGTTGAGTGGCACTGAAGCTTTCTTT
CASAGAQGALSGTEAFF
>-|14|-|TRBJ2-1|TRBV7-2
TGTGCCAGCAGTTTTTACGGGACCCACAATGAGCAGTTCTTC
CASSFYGTHNEQFF
>-|16|-|TRBJ1-5|TRBV5-1
TGCGCCAGCAGCTCCCCGGGAGGGAAGGGCAATCAGCCCCAGCATTTT
CASSSPGGKGNQPQHF
>-|15|-|TRBJ1-5|TRBV5-1
TGCGCCAGCAGCTTGGGATCGGCAGTCAATCAGCCCCAGCATTTT
CASSLGSAVNQPQHF
>-|14|-|TRBJ1-6|TRBV18
TGTGCCGGAGGGGCCGGGACGGCACATTCACCCCTCCACTTT
CAGGAGTAHSPLHF
>once|15|TRBD1|TRBJ1-1|TRBV5-1
TGCGCCAGCAGCTCCCTGGGACAGGGCGGCACTGAAGCTTTCTTT
CASSSLGQGGTEAFF
>-|16|TRBD1|TRBJ1-6|TRBV2
TGTGCCAGCAGTGAAGCGCTTGGGACAGGGAATTCACCCCTCCACTTT
CASSEALGTGNSPLHF
>-|16|-|TRBJ2-1|TRBV18
TGTGCCAGCTCACGAGAACACGACGCCACGGGCAATGAGCAGTTCTTC
CASSREHDATGNEQFF
>once|15|-|TRBJ1-6|TRBV25-1
TGTGCCAGCAGTGGAGCGGACGGCGCCAGATCACCCCTCCACTTT
CASSGADGARSPLHF